This TCR beta chain was profiled in a study of blood T cell repertoires in COVID-19. Overall study context: The analysed material was cDNA or gDNA that came from T cells, B-cell-depleted T cells, or PBMCs.

As handled by the study authors: Amplification from reference gene primers served as the basis for estimated nucleated cell counts. Sequencing used immunoSEQ multiplex PCR; TCRdb keeps in-frame clones, though not all of them. V, J and clone size are taken as reported in that table, and D and trimming were inferred from the DNA itself. Of hundreds of thousands of clones in the sample, 82% were seen once. The clonotype comes from a woman aged 80 or over with active or convalescent COVID-19. What was sequenced was peripheral blood.

CDR3 residues: CAWTRGLGEKLFF. CDR3 in DNA: TGTGCCTGGACGCGGGGGCTGGGGGAAAAACTGTTTTTT. This rearrangement joins TRBV30 to TRBJ1-4; possibly TRBD1 for D (6 bases). V was shortened by 4 bases and J by 8 bases, with 14 bases between the two germline ends. Per the germline V gene, CDR1 is GTSNPN and CDR2 is SVGIG (reference sequence). CDR3 length equals 13 residues.